This T cell receptor beta chain was profiled in a study of CXCR3-negative and CXCR3-positive naive CD8 T cells. Findings of the study overall: Surface CD5 was comparable between naive subsets; TCR strength was inferred from TRB CDR3 properties.

CDR1 is DFQATT and CDR2 is SNEGSKA in the germline V gene (reference sequence). The CDR3 runs to 13 residues. A note on this clonotype: The antigen is undetermined.

The TRB cDNA libraries were prepared by 5' RACE with UMI labels. Following a re-call of the 5' RACE reads, TCRdb has one entry per CDR3 protein and lacks DNA. Its table lists 35,000 to 55,000 distinct CDR3 sequences. Sample: naive CXCR3- CD8+ T cells from blood. The subset denotes: CD45RO-CCR7+CD27+CD95- naive CD8+ T cells lacking CXCR3 (TNR3-). The chain couples TRBV20-1 to TRBJ2-1; the TCRdb call, TRBD2, lacks DNA for checking. This TCR came from a human donor in good health. Some clones in this sample may be carry-over from other donors' samples. CDR3: CSATGGPNNEQFF.